A selection of T cell receptor beta chains follows, all from one sample in a study of identical twins. Each CDR3 protein is one row after TCRdb ran MiXCR on the 5' RACE reads. The data contain approximately 700,000 distinct CDR3 sequences, 5.5% to 7.5% of them singletons. Specimen: naive T cells sorted from blood. The origin of the receptors is a man between 18 and 29 years old in good health. Both conserved end residues are part of each CDR3. The D gene is left open where the match is weak. Expanded clones get a size class; other rows say once, few or many, or leave the size out.

>TRBD2|TRBV5-1|TRBJ2-3|.
TGCGCCAGCAGCCGGCAGGTCGCGACTAGCGTCAGCACAGATACGCAGTATTTT
CASSRQVATSVSTDTQYF
>.|TRBV11-2|TRBJ2-5|.
TGTGCCAGCAGCTTAGACGAACCCGGGACTCCTAAAGAGACCCAGTACTTC
CASSLDEPGTPKETQYF
>.|TRBV12-3/TRBV12-4|TRBJ1-1|many
TGTGCCAGCAGCCAAACAGGGAGGAAGACTGAAGCTTTCTTT
CASSQTGRKTEAFF
>TRBD2|TRBV6-5|TRBJ2-3|many
TGTGCCAGCAGTTACTTTTCTAGCGGGAGTGGAACAGATACGCAGTATTTT
CASSYFSSGSGTDTQYF
>TRBD1|TRBV12-3/TRBV12-4|TRBJ1-5|.
TGTGCCAGCAGTAGGGCCGGGACAGGACCCAATCAGCCCCAGCATTTT
CASSRAGTGPNQPQHF
>TRBD2|TRBV5-5|TRBJ2-5|many
TGTGCCAGCAGCTCTTCGGCGGGAGACCTGTACCAAGAGACCCAGTACTTC
CASSSSAGDLYQETQYF
>TRBD2|TRBV3-1|TRBJ2-1|.
TGTGCCAGCAGCCAAGTTGCGGGAGGGTACAATGAGCAGTTCTTC
CASSQVAGGYNEQFF
>TRBD2|TRBV6-5|TRBJ2-2|few
TGTGCCAGCAGTTACCTCTTCCCAGCGGGAGGAGGGGACACCGGGGAGCTGTTTTTT
CASSYLFPAGGGDTGELFF
>.|TRBV15|TRBJ1-2|few
TGTGCCACCAGCCCCTCGGACAGCATCATCTATGGCTACACCTTC
CATSPSDSIIYGYTF
>.|TRBV6-1|TRBJ2-5|few
TGTGCCAGCACTGGCGGGATCCAAGAGACCCAGTACTTC
CASTGGIQETQYF
>.|TRBV15|TRBJ2-1|few
TGTGCCACCAGCAGAGGTGCGGGGCCTACCTACAATGAGCAGTTCTTC
CATSRGAGPTYNEQFF
>.|TRBV4-2|TRBJ1-4|many
TGTGCCAGCAGCCCTGACCAGGAAAAAAAACTGTTTTTT
CASSPDQEKKLFF
>.|TRBV5-1|TRBJ2-7|many
TGCGCCAGCAGCTTGGACAGGTCCAGCGAGCAGTACTTC
CASSLDRSSEQYF
>.|TRBV6-1|TRBJ1-3|many
TGTGCCAGCAGTGCCACAGCCAGAAACACCATATATTTT
CASSATARNTIYF
>.|TRBV7-9|TRBJ2-1|many
TGTGCCAGCAGCCCCCGGGTAATTGATCCTGAGCAGTTCTTC
CASSPRVIDPEQFF
>TRBD2|TRBV25-1|TRBJ2-5|.
TGTGCCAGCAGTCCTCTGGGGACTAGCGGAGCGGAGACCCAGTACTTC
CASSPLGTSGAETQYF
>.|TRBV9|TRBJ2-1|many
TGTGCCAGCAGCTCAACCGTATACGAGGGCAATGAGCAGTTCTTC
CASSSTVYEGNEQFF
>TRBD1|TRBV28|TRBJ2-6|.
TGTGCCAGCGTCGAGGGACAGGGGGCCAACGTCCTGACTTTC
CASVEGQGANVLTF
>.|TRBV2|TRBJ1-4|.
TGTGCCAGCAGTGAAGGCGGTAATGAAAAACTGTTTTTT
CASSEGGNEKLFF
>.|TRBV25-1|TRBJ2-3|few
TGTGCCAGCAGTCGGAGAGATTACACAGATACGCAGTATTTT
CASSRRDYTDTQYF
>TRBD1|TRBV14|TRBJ2-7|few
TGTGCCAGCAGCCAAGTCCCGGGACAGGGGGCCTACGAGCAGTACTTC
CASSQVPGQGAYEQYF
>.|TRBV28|TRBJ2-7|.
TGTGCCAGCAGTTTGGGACGGGTGGGCGAGCAGTACTTC
CASSLGRVGEQYF
>.|TRBV12-3/TRBV12-4|TRBJ1-1|many
TGTGCCAGCAGTTCTGACCAAACAGGGAACACTGAAGCTTTCTTT
CASSSDQTGNTEAFF
>.|TRBV24-1|TRBJ1-5|many
TGTGCCACCAGTGATCCGAAGGACGGACCAAATCAGCCCCAGCATTTT
CATSDPKDGPNQPQHF
>.|TRBV4-3|TRBJ2-7|many
TGCGCCAGCAGCAACACCGGGACACCCTACGAGCAGTACTTC
CASSNTGTPYEQYF
>.|TRBV6-1|TRBJ2-1|many
TGTGCCAGCACAATAGGGCAGGCCTACAATGAGCAGTTCTTC
CASTIGQAYNEQFF
>.|TRBV10-3|TRBJ1-2|many
TGTGCCATCAGCCTTATAGCGACGGACAGCGGCTACACCTTC
CAISLIATDSGYTF
>TRBD2|TRBV12-3/TRBV12-4|TRBJ2-2|many
TGTGCCAGCAGCCTCGGGGGGTCCGGGGAGCTGTTTTTT
CASSLGGSGELFF
>.|TRBV27|TRBJ2-1|few
TGTGCCAGCAGTCCGGTTATAAGAGGGGCCCAGGGGAATGAGCAGTTCTTC
CASSPVIRGAQGNEQFF
>.|TRBV12-3/TRBV12-4|TRBJ2-1|.
TGTGCCAGCAGTTTAGCGCTTGGGGGGCGGGGCCCCTACAATGAGCAGTTCTTC
CASSLALGGRGPYNEQFF
>.|TRBV5-1|TRBJ2-3|many
TGCGCCAGCAGCTTGCAACAGGGTTTCGGCACAGATACGCAGTATTTT
CASSLQQGFGTDTQYF
>.|TRBV2|TRBJ2-2|many
TGTGCCAGCAGTTACAGCTCCGCGAACACCGGGGAGCTGTTTTTT
CASSYSSANTGELFF
>TRBD2|TRBV29-1|TRBJ2-7|many
TGCAGCGCCACCGGAATCGCGGGAGTCTACGAGCAGTACTTC
CSATGIAGVYEQYF
>TRBD1|TRBV12-3/TRBV12-4|TRBJ1-4|many
TGTGCCAGCAGCCCTATCAGGGGGCCGTATGAAAAACTGTTTTTT
CASSPIRGPYEKLFF
>.|TRBV12-3/TRBV12-4|TRBJ2-2|many
TGTGCCAGCAGCCCCCTGGGGGGGCCGAACACCGGGGAGCTGTTTTTT
CASSPLGGPNTGELFF
>.|TRBV7-2|TRBJ2-5|.
TGTGCCAGCAGCTGGGGGGACTCCCGGCGAGAGACCCAGTACTTC
CASSWGDSRRETQYF
>TRBD2|TRBV11-1|TRBJ2-3|few
TGTGCCAGCAGCTCGGGACTAGCGGGAGTCGGATTGGGGGATACGCAGTATTTT
CASSSGLAGVGLGDTQYF
>.|TRBV20-1|TRBJ2-1|.
TGCAGTGCTAGAGATGAAGGGGACAATGAGCAGTTCTTC
CSARDEGDNEQFF
>TRBD1|TRBV11-2|TRBJ2-7|few
TGTGCCAGCAGATATACAGGGGGCTACGAGCAGTACTTC
CASRYTGGYEQYF
>.|TRBV12-3/TRBV12-4|TRBJ2-2|many
TGTGCCAGCAGTTTATACGACGCGAACACCGGGGAGCTGTTTTTT
CASSLYDANTGELFF
>TRBD2|TRBV3-1|TRBJ2-1|few
TGTGCCAGCAGACCGGGACTAGGCGTCTTCGATGAGCAGTTCTTC
CASRPGLGVFDEQFF
>.|TRBV3-1|TRBJ2-7|few
TGTGCCAGCGGCGTTAGCGGCTCCTACGAGCAGTACTTC
CASGVSGSYEQYF
>TRBD1|TRBV18|TRBJ2-7|.
TGTGCCAGCTCACCAAGGGACAGGAGGCAGTACTTC
CASSPRDRRQYF
>TRBD1|TRBV5-1|TRBJ1-6|few
TGCGCCAGCAGCCGGGACAGGGGAGAGTCACCCCTCCACTTT
CASSRDRGESPLHF
>.|TRBV7-9|TRBJ2-3|.
TGTGCCGCCGGCGGTCCTAGCACAGATACGCAGTATTTT
CAAGGPSTDTQYF
>TRBD1|TRBV20-1|TRBJ1-5|.
TGCAGTGCTAAGACAGGGGACAATCAGCCCCAGCATTTT
CSAKTGDNQPQHF
>.|TRBV11-2|TRBJ2-4|.
TGTGCCAGCAGCCCTAATCGGGACAACGAACCGCTAGCCAAAAACATTCAGTACTTC
CASSPNRDNEPLAKNIQYF
>TRBD2|TRBV9|TRBJ2-1|few
TGTGCCAGCAGCCCCAGAGCGGGAGTCACGGCCACGGAGCAGTTCTTC
CASSPRAGVTATEQFF
>.|TRBV18|TRBJ1-1|few
TGTGCCAGCTCACCACAGTTGGAGCGCATGAACACTGAAGCTTTCTTT
CASSPQLERMNTEAFF
>TRBD2|TRBV20-1|TRBJ2-3|many
TGCAGTGCTAGTCTAGCGGGAGCGGCAGATACGCAGTATTTT
CSASLAGAADTQYF
>.|TRBV5-1|TRBJ2-1|many
TGCGCCAGCAGTGAGACGGGAGCAGACTACAATGAGCAGTTCTTC
CASSETGADYNEQFF
>TRBD2|TRBV29-1|TRBJ2-5|.
TGCAGCGCTGGACTAGCGCGAGGAAAGGGGACCCAGTACTTC
CSAGLARGKGTQYF
>.|TRBV6-5|TRBJ2-2|many
TGTGCCAGCAGTTATGGGAGCGGGGAGCTGTTTTTT
CASSYGSGELFF
>TRBD2|TRBV7-6|TRBJ2-5|many
TGTGCCAGCAGCTCGACTAGCGCGCGGACAGAAGAGACCCAGTACTTC
CASSSTSARTEETQYF
>TRBD2|TRBV12-3/TRBV12-4|TRBJ2-1|many
TGTGCCAGCAGTGGACTAGCGGGTGATCTCATGGCGTTCTTC
CASSGLAGDLMAFF
>TRBD2|TRBV11-2|TRBJ2-5|many
TGTGCCAGCAGTTATAAACTAGCGGGACAACAAGAGACCCAGTACTTC
CASSYKLAGQQETQYF
>.|TRBV12-3/TRBV12-4|TRBJ1-1|many
TGTGCCAGCAGTTTGGGACGGCAGAGCACTGAAGCTTTCTTT
CASSLGRQSTEAFF
>.|TRBV5-1|TRBJ2-1|many
TGCGCCAGCAGCTCGAACGCCGGTTTGCCCAACAATGAGCAGTTCTTC
CASSSNAGLPNNEQFF
>TRBD2|TRBV7-6|TRBJ2-2|.
TGTGCCAGCAGCCCAGAAGTGGGGATAGCGGGAGGGAACACCGGGGAGCTGTTTTTT
CASSPEVGIAGGNTGELFF